This TCR beta chain was sequenced for a study of T-cell reconstitution after alpha-beta-depleted transplantation in children. Germline V lookup: CDR1 MNHNS, CDR2 SASEGT. V lost 9 bases to trimming and J lost 3 bases, with 15 bases between them. The CDR3 is 14 residues long. Library preparation (for TCRbeta) was performed with unique molecular identifiers. TCRdb fed the PCR reads into MiXCR, producing one record per CDR3 protein. Seen here are about 540,000 distinct CDR3 sequences, 18% observed once, and the top ten hold 2.5% to 3.5%. The chain recombines TRBV6-1 with TRBJ2-1; D possibly corresponds to TRBD1 (5 bases). The receptor comes from a human donor who donated a stem cell graft to a child with acute lymphoblastic leukemia. The sample in question was PBMCs from the stem cell graft donor, obtained from the stem cell graft. CDR3 loop: CASEDNPFYNEQFF. DNA for the CDR3: TGTGCCAGTGAGGACAACCCCTTCTACAATGAGCAGTTCTTC.